Presented here are 30 T cell receptor beta chains from one specimen sequenced in a study of blood T cell repertoires in COVID-19. Here immunoSEQ multiplex PCR was the method, and the copy in TCRdb shows in-frame clones only, minus some. The sample comprises about 75,000 clones, roughly 84% of which are singletons, and around 24% rests with the top ten. The sample taken for sequencing was peripheral blood. The receptors derive from a woman between 50 and 59 years old with acute or convalescent COVID-19.

This clone qualifies as medium-sized. The J gene is TRBJ2-2, the V gene TRBV27; D might be TRBD2 (5 bases). V lost 1 base and J 6 bases, leaving 6 bases between the germline ends. CDR3 length equals 13 residues. Germline loops: CDR1 MNHEY, CDR2 SMNVEV (reference sequence). The CDR3 sequence is CASSLFSAGELFF. The CDR3 bases are TGTGCCAGCAGTTTATTTAGCGCCGGGGAGCTGTTTTTT.

The table lists this clone with a count of one. The V and J genes are TRBV7-6 and TRBJ1-4; tentatively, D is TRBD1 (6 bases). V lost 0 bases and J 1 base, leaving 18 bases between the germline ends. The length of the CDR3 is 19 residues. Germline V CDR1 and CDR2: SGHVS, FNYEAQ. CDR3 region: CASSLALTSNRETNEKLFF. The CDR3 bases are TGTGCCAGCAGCTTAGCCTTAACCTCTAACAGGGAAACTAATGAAAAACTGTTTTTT.

This chain joins TRBV2 and TRBJ1-2; a possible D gene is TRBD1 (5 bases). The V and J ends lost 6 bases and 0 bases respectively, with 11 bases between them. Germline V CDR1 and CDR2: SNHLY, FYNNEI. The CDR3 length is 14 residues. CDR3 DNA sequence: TGTGCCAGCAGCCCCACCAGGGCTAACTATGGCTACACCTTC. Protein sequence: CASSPTRANYGYTF.

V usage is TRBV28 and J usage is TRBJ1-1; 8 nucleotides line up with TRBD1. With 8 bases clipped from V and 2 bases from J, the junction kept 7 bases outside the gene matches. The CDR3 length is 14 residues. Looked up from germline, CDR1 is MDHEN and CDR2 is SYDVKM. CDR3: CASRKQGGNTEAFF. The CDR3 DNA reads TGTGCCAGCCGAAAACAGGGGGGTAACACTGAAGCTTTCTTT.

The chain links TRBV3-1 (or the pseudogene TRBV3-2) to TRBJ2-1, with TRBD2 matching over 8 bases. Germline CDR1 is LGHDT and CDR2 is YNNKEL (reference sequence). J gave up 0 bases and V 4 bases, and 2 bases lay outside the gene matches. The CDR3 is 15 residues long. The CDR3 DNA follows: TGTGCCAGCAGCCTTAGCGGGATCTCCTACAATGAGCAGTTCTTC. Its protein is CASSLSGISYNEQFF.

This chain connects TRBV10-3 to TRBJ1-6; D may be TRBD1 (6 bases). V lost 6 bases and J 8 bases, leaving 14 bases between the germline ends. Germline V CDR1 and CDR2: ENHRY, SYGVKD. The CDR3 spans 14 residues. CDR3 amino acids: CAIREREGDSPLHF. The CDR3 DNA follows: TGTGCCATCAGGGAGAGGGAGGGGGATTCACCCCTCCACTTT.

This chain joins TRBV10-3 and TRBJ2-7; TRBD1 might be the D (6 bases). Between the trimmed V and J ends, which lost 4 bases and 5 bases, there was a span of 9 bases. From germline, CDR1 is ENHRY and CDR2 SYGVKD. The CDR3 contains 12 residues. The chain's CDR3 is CAISAHRDEQYF. The CDR3 DNA is TGTGCCATCAGTGCACACAGGGACGAGCAGTACTTC.

In DNA form, the CDR3 reads TGTGCCAGCAGCTTAATTTCACAGGGGGCAGGCAATGAGCAGTTCTTC. Amino acids: CASSLISQGAGNEQFF. The V call is TRBV7-3, the J call TRBJ2-1, with 9 nucleotides matching TRBD1. Germline lookup yields CDR1 SGHTA and CDR2 FQGTGA. The CDR3 has 16 residues. With 1 base clipped from V and 6 bases from J, the junction kept 7 bases outside the gene matches. The complete variable domain, with remaining parts taken from reference TRBV7-3 and TRBJ2-1, reads GAGVSQTPSNKVTEKGKYVELRCDPISGHTALYWYRQSLGQGPEFLIYFQGTGAADDSGLPNDRFFAVRPEGSVSTLKIQRTERGDSAVYLCASSLISQGAGNEQFFGPGTRLTVL.

This chain uses TRBV19 with TRBJ1-1, with a possible D match to TRBD1 (5 bases). The germline gives CDR1 LNHDA, CDR2 SQIVND (reference sequence). The CDR3 spans 13 residues. V shed 4 bases and J shed 7 bases, with 13 bases lying between them. The CDR3 DNA sequence: TGTGCCAGTAGTAAGCGGGGGGTTGGTGAAGCTTTCTTT. Residues: CASSKRGVGEAFF.

The V gene is TRBV9, the J gene TRBJ2-7, with a tentative D call TRBD2 (6 bases). Germline CDR1 SGDLS, CDR2 YYNGEE. V dropped 4 bases and J dropped 4 bases, with 24 bases sitting between them. CDR3 size: 17 residues. CDR3 coding DNA: TGTGCCAGCAGCAGAGGTGGCGGCGGGGCTAATTTTTACGAGCAGTACTTC. Translating it yields CASSRGGGGANFYEQYF.

The chain employs TRBV30 and TRBJ2-7; 10 bases line up with TRBD2. The junction had 5 bases not matched to a gene; V was cut back by 2 bases and J by 4 bases. This CDR3 region has 14 residues. CDR1 and CDR2 (germline): GTSNPN, SVGIG (reference sequence). CDR3 region: CAWSRTSGAYEQYF. For the CDR3, the DNA is TGTGCCTGGAGTCGGACTAGCGGAGCTTACGAGCAGTACTTC.

V is TRBV27 and J is TRBJ2-1, with D possibly being TRBD2 (6 bases). Per germline, CDR1 MNHEY and CDR2 SMNVEV (reference sequence). The CDR3 is made up of 16 amino acids. V lost 3 bases to trimming and J lost 2 bases, with 14 bases between them. The DNA for the CDR3 is TGTGCCAGCAGTTTCATAACGGGAGCGACCTACAATGAGCAGTTCTTC. Its translation is CASSFITGATYNEQFF.

In its sample, this clone was seen once. V usage is TRBV5-4 and J usage is TRBJ2-1, with D perhaps matching TRBD1 (6 bases). V shed 0 bases and J shed 8 bases, with 15 bases lying between them. Germline loops: CDR1 SGHNT, CDR2 YYREEE (reference sequence). CDR3 length: 15 residues. CDR3 nucleotide sequence: TGTGCCAGCAGCTTGGAGTCTGGGGGCCTCCATGAGCAGTTCTTC. Protein: CASSLESGGLHEQFF.

This chain links TRBV5-1 with TRBJ2-3, with TRBD2 matching over 8 bases. The V segment lost 4 bases and the J segment 2 bases; nucleotides outside the gene matches: 6. CDR3 size: 15 residues. Per the germline V gene, CDR1 is SGHRS and CDR2 is YFSETQ. DNA for the CDR3: TGCGCCAGCAGCGACGCGGGGGGCCCCACAGATACGCAGTATTTT. As protein: CASSDAGGPTDTQYF.

This sequence joins TRBV28 and TRBJ1-5; TRBD1 matches 8 bases. CDR3 length: 17 amino acids. Germline V CDR1 and CDR2: MDHEN, SYDVKM. Losses at the gene ends were 3 bases for V and 5 bases for J; bases not matched to a gene: 12. The CDR3 DNA follows: TGTGCCAGCAGTTTGGGGACAGGTTGGGCGACCGATCAGCCCCAGCATTTT. Translation gives CASSLGTGWATDQPQHF.

This clone was picked up a small number of times. The chain is built from TRBV5-1 and TRBJ2-1, with 9 bases fitting TRBD2. V was pared by 4 bases and J by 2 bases, with 10 bases of the junction left unmatched. CDR3 size: 17 residues. Germline values: CDR1 SGHRS, CDR2 YFSETQ. The CDR3 coding sequence is TGCGCCAGCAGCCTTCTAAGCGGGGGGATTACCTACAATGAGCAGTTCTTC. It is translated as CASSLLSGGITYNEQFF.

With respect to this clone: Compared with germline, one end of the junction differs, possibly owing to a read error. The V and J genes are TRBV7-2 and TRBJ1-2; 8 bases align to TRBD1. This CDR3 contains 16 residues. In germline, CDR1 is SGHTA, CDR2 FQGNSA. The CDR3 protein is CASSSRTGTGPANRLF. CDR3 nucleotides: TGTGCCAGCAGCTCTAGGACCGGGACAGGCCCGGCTAATCGCCTATTC.

The rearrangement joins TRBV19 to TRBJ2-6; no clear D gene. Trimming took 6 bases from V and 0 from J, leaving 18 bases between them. CDR1 LNHDA and CDR2 SQIVND come from the germline V gene (reference sequence). The CDR3 is made up of 18 amino acids. This chain's CDR3 is CASSPPWRDLSGANVLTF. In nucleotides, the CDR3 is TGTGCCAGTAGCCCCCCTTGGAGAGACCTCTCTGGGGCCAACGTCCTGACTTTC. Full variable domain (outside the CDR3, taken from reference TRBV19 and TRBJ2-6): DGGITQSPKYLFRKEGQNVTLSCEQNLNHDAMYWYRQDPGQGLRLIYYSQIVNDFQKGDIAEGYSVSREKKESFPLTVTSAQKNPTAFYLCASSPPWRDLSGANVLTFGAGSRLTVL.

This chain joins TRBV7-3 and TRBJ2-2, with 7 bases that match TRBD2. Germline loops: CDR1 SGHTA, CDR2 FQGTGA. This CDR3 region has 15 residues. V was pared by 5 bases and J by 4 bases, with 7 bases of the junction left unmatched. As DNA, the CDR3 is TGTGCCAGCAGCACCCGGGGAGGGAGCACCGGGGAGCTGTTTTTT. Protein product: CASSTRGGSTGELFF.

This clone has a handful of counts. Here the CDR3 DNA reads TGTGCCAGCAGTCCCTGGACAGGCCTTAACACTGAAGCTTTCTTT. It translates to CASSPWTGLNTEAFF. This chain joins TRBV2 and TRBJ1-1; 7 bases are a match to TRBD1. Germline CDR1 reads SNHLY; CDR2 reads FYNNEI. This CDR3 is built from 15 residues. The V gene end was trimmed by 5 bases and the J gene end by 2 bases; junction bases not matched to a gene: 8.

Here the CDR3 DNA reads TGTGCCAGCAGCCAAGATGGTGGGGCGAAAGGGGAGCTGTTTTTT. Protein: CASSQDGGAKGELFF. The V call is TRBV3-1 (or the pseudogene TRBV3-2), the J call TRBJ2-2; a weak D match, TRBD1 (5 bases). V gave up 0 bases and J gave up 8 bases, with 13 bases separating them. CDR1 is LGHDT, CDR2 YNNKEL, per germline (reference sequence). This CDR3 has 15 residues.

The V and J genes are TRBV19 and TRBJ1-5; 8 bases map to TRBD1. After removal of 5 bases from V and 7 bases from J, the junction contained 4 bases not matched to a gene. The CDR3 covers 13 residues. Germline CDR1 and CDR2: LNHDA and SQIVND (reference sequence). The chain's CDR3 is CASSQGARQPQHF. In DNA, the CDR3 is TGTGCCAGTAGTCAGGGGGCGAGACAGCCCCAGCATTTT.

V gene TRBV24-1 combines with J gene TRBJ1-1; D perhaps matches TRBD1 (5 bases). This CDR3 is built from 14 residues. Trimming shortened V by 4 bases and J by 8 bases, and 16 bases separated the two germline ends. Germline V lookup: CDR1 KGHDR, CDR2 SFDVKD. CDR3 nucleotide sequence: TGTGCCACCAGTGACCCCAGGCGGGGCAGCGAAGCTTTCTTT. This codes for CATSDPRRGSEAFF.

In its sample, this clone was seen once. This chain links TRBV15 with TRBJ2-7; 7 bases agree with TRBD2. The length of the CDR3 is 14 residues. Per germline, CDR1 LNHNV and CDR2 YYDKDF (reference sequence). V lost 5 bases, J lost 4 bases, and 8 bases stayed unmatched. The CDR3 region is CATSLRTRDYEQYF. CDR3 coding DNA: TGTGCCACCAGCCTTAGGACTAGAGATTACGAGCAGTACTTC. The variable domain in full, completed from reference TRBV15 and TRBJ2-7, reads DAMVIQNPRYQVTQFGKPVTLSCSQTLNHNVMYWYQQKSSQAPKLLFHYYDKDFNNEADTPDNFQSRRPNTSFCFLDIRSPGLGDTAMYLCATSLRTRDYEQYFGPGTRLTVT.

The chain couples TRBV5-1 to TRBJ1-3; D is possibly TRBD1 (6 bases). Trimming shortened V by 4 bases and J by 0 bases, and 14 bases separated the two germline ends. The CDR3 has 16 residues. Germline lookup yields CDR1 SGHRS and CDR2 YFSETQ. The chain's CDR3 is CASSEMTGLSGNTIYF. CDR3 DNA sequence: TGCGCCAGCAGCGAGATGACAGGACTCTCTGGAAACACCATATATTTT.

This rearrangement joins TRBV18 to TRBJ2-7; 10 nucleotides match TRBD2. The V gene end was trimmed by 8 bases and the J gene end by 8 bases; junction bases not matched to a gene: 6. This CDR3 spans 12 amino acids. CDR1 is KGHSH, CDR2 LQKENI, per germline. CDR3 in amino acids: CASRASGGKQYF. The CDR3 DNA sequence: TGTGCCAGCCGAGCTAGCGGGGGAAAGCAGTACTTC.

The chain's CDR3 is CASSLAPLDRVSSTDTQYF. CDR3 coding DNA: TGTGCCAGCAGCTTAGCCCCACTCGACAGGGTATCTAGCACAGATACGCAGTATTTT. The chain employs TRBV7-6 and TRBJ2-3; 7 bases line up with TRBD1. Germline-derived CDR1 and CDR2 are SGHVS and FNYEAQ. The CDR3 runs to 19 residues. Trimming at V came to 0 bases and at J to 0 bases, leaving 12 bases not matched to a gene.

The chain couples TRBV4-3 to TRBJ1-6; D is perhaps TRBD1 (5 bases). Deletions cut 1 base from V and 10 bases from J, with 23 bases between. CDR1 and CDR2 from the germline V gene are LGHNA and YSLEER. This CDR3 comprises 18 residues. The CDR3 protein is CASSQVPWGTVSRSPLHF. As DNA, the CDR3 is TGCGCCAGCAGCCAAGTCCCCTGGGGCACCGTCTCCCGGTCACCCCTCCACTTT.

The CDR3 coding sequence is TGTGCCAGCAGCTTAGGACTAGCGGGGGCCACAGATACGCAGTATTTT. This gives the protein CASSLGLAGATDTQYF. This sequence joins TRBV11-3 and TRBJ2-3, with 12 bases that match TRBD2. The CDR3 length is 16 residues. Germline-derived CDR1 and CDR2 are SGHNT and YENEEA. V dropped 1 base and J dropped 2; count of bases not matched to a gene: 1.

The gene calls are TRBV5-4 and TRBJ1-3; TRBD1 is a possible D gene (6 bases). Per germline, CDR1 SGHNT and CDR2 YYREEE (reference sequence). The CDR3 consists of 16 residues. Trimming shortened V by 3 bases and J by 0 bases, and 13 bases separated the two germline ends. The CDR3 DNA reads TGTGCCAGCAGCTCCCCAACAGGGAACTCTGGAAACACCATATATTTT. Its translation is CASSSPTGNSGNTIYF.